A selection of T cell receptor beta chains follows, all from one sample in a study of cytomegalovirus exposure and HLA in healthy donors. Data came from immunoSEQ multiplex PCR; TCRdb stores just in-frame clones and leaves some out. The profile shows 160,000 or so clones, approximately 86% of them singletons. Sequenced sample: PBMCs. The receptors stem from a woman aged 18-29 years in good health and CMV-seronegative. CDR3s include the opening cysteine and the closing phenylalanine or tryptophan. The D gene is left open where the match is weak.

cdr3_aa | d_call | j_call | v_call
CASSLYDGTDPNYGYTF | TRBD1 | TRBJ1-2 | TRBV5-1
CASSVGWADEQFF | . | TRBJ2-1 | TRBV2
CASSLTGGAKEKLFF | TRBD1 | TRBJ1-4 | TRBV5-1
CASNVQGVGDTQYF | TRBD1 | TRBJ2-3 | TRBV7-9
CASRARGLAGAEQFF | TRBD2 | TRBJ2-1 | TRBV2
CASGQGMGTGELFF | TRBD1 | TRBJ2-2 | TRBV28
CASRKDRVDTEAFF | TRBD1 | TRBJ1-1 | TRBV5-4
CASSQSRDRGTYEQYF | TRBD1 | TRBJ2-7 | TRBV4-1
CASSAGQPTGELFF | . | TRBJ2-2 | TRBV7-9
CASMITGRSGNTIYF | . | TRBJ1-3 | TRBV27
CASSFPGGLAGSRQETQYF | TRBD2 | TRBJ2-5 | TRBV7-8
CAWRSRLRFSGNTIYF | . | TRBJ1-3 | TRBV30
CASISRAGGYYEQYF | TRBD2 | TRBJ2-7 | TRBV28
CASSLFAGDYNEQFF | TRBD2 | TRBJ2-1 | TRBV7-2
CASSLGSGLGESDTQYF | TRBD2 | TRBJ2-3 | TRBV7-2
CASSLDREQYF | . | TRBJ2-7 | TRBV11-2
CASSVEIGSANTGELFF | . | TRBJ2-2 | TRBV9
CSVGTRTGNIEKLFF | TRBD1 | TRBJ1-4 | TRBV29-1
CASSPSGQYNSPLHF | . | TRBJ1-6 | TRBV6-5